The next 6 T cell receptor beta chains were all read from a single sample in a study of cytomegalovirus exposure and HLA in healthy donors (dated by TCRdb to 2017 to 2019). Library generation was performed with the immunoSEQ multiplex PCR assay. A mixture of 60 forward primers for TCR Vbeta segments and 13 reverse primers for TCR Jbeta segments was used in the multiplex PCR. TCRdb retrieved this table from immuneACCESS and kept in-frame rearrangements only. Not all clones are present; in checked studies, unresolved V genes account for under half, and no reason is known for the remainder. The sample table lists 200,000 to 250,000 clones, roughly 79% of them with a count of one. 0.58% of the sample is in the top ten clones. Sequencing used PBMCs. These receptors were taken from a woman aged 40-49 years in good health and CMV-seronegative.

In this sample, this clone turned up once. The V call is TRBV30, the J call TRBJ2-7; D perhaps matches TRBD2 (5 bases). The germline gives CDR1 GTSNPN, CDR2 SVGIG (reference sequence). The CDR3 is made up of 13 amino acids. With 1 base removed from V and 4 bases from J, the gap between germline ends came to 11 bases. Here the CDR3 reads CAWSEGSGYEQYF. In DNA form, the CDR3 reads TGTGCCTGGAGTGAGGGTTCGGGGTACGAGCAGTACTTC.

This chain links TRBV7-2 with TRBJ1-1, with a tentative D call TRBD1 (6 bases). Trimming stripped 6 bases from V and 0 bases from J, with 8 bases between. The CDR3 totals 13 residues. Germline lookup yields CDR1 SGHTA and CDR2 FQGNSA. The CDR3 DNA follows: TGTGCCAGCAGGCAGGGGATGAACACTGAAGCTTTCTTT. It codes for CASRQGMNTEAFF.

The V gene is TRBV19, the J gene TRBJ1-5; D ambiguous. The V gene's germline CDR1 is LNHDA and CDR2 SQIVND (reference sequence). The CDR3 is 13 residues long. Deletions cut 4 bases from V and 6 bases from J, with 10 bases between. CDR3 region: CASSSRAGQPQHF. CDR3 sequence (DNA): TGTGCCAGTAGTAGCCGAGCGGGTCAGCCCCAGCATTTT.

This chain uses TRBV27 with TRBJ2-1; 13 bases are shared with TRBD2. Looked up from germline, CDR1 is MNHEY and CDR2 is SMNVEV (reference sequence). The CDR3 length is 16 residues. The V segment lost 3 bases and the J segment 10 bases; nucleotides outside the gene matches: 9. CDR3 in DNA: TGTGCCAGCAGTTTGTTGACTAGCGGGGGGCTAAGGGAGCAGTTCTTC. Amino acids: CASSLLTSGGLREQFF.

This chain joins TRBV7-2 and TRBJ1-2, with 8 bases identical to TRBD1. Germline values: CDR1 SGHTA, CDR2 FQGNSA. This CDR3 is built from 15 residues. Trimming at V came to 5 bases and at J to 8 bases, leaving 13 bases not matched to a gene. The CDR3 is CASSLYPGQANGYTF. The DNA of the CDR3 is TGTGCCAGCAGCCTGTACCCGGGACAGGCAAACGGCTACACCTTC.

V gene TRBV5-1 combines with J gene TRBJ2-7, with D maybe TRBD1 (5 bases). Germline lookup yields CDR1 SGHRS and CDR2 YFSETQ. The ends were cut back, 3 bases at V and 6 bases at J, with 10 bases in the middle. The CDR3 runs to 12 residues. CDR3 in amino acids: CASSSRVSEQYF. In nucleotides, the CDR3 is TGCGCCAGCAGCTCCAGGGTAAGCGAGCAGTACTTC.